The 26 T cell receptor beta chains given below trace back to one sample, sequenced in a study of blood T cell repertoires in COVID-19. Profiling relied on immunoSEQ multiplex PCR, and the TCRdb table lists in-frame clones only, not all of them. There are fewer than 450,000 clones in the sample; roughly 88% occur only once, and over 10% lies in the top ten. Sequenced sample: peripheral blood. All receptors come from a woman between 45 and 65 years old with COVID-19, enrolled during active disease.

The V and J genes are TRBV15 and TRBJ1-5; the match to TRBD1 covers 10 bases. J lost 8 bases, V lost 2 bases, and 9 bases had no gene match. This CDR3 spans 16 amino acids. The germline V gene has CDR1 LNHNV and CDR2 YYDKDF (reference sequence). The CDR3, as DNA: TGTGCCACCAGCAGACAAACGGGGACAGGGGTCGAGCCCCAGCATTTT. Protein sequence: CATSRQTGTGVEPQHF.

The CDR3 region is CASSLDTDQPQHF. The CDR3 DNA reads as TGTGCCAGCAGCTTGGACACCGATCAGCCCCAGCATTTT. The rearrangement links TRBV11-2 to TRBJ1-5, with D perhaps matching TRBD1 (5 bases). Trimming pared 3 bases from V and 5 bases from J, leaving 8 bases between. This CDR3 contains 13 residues. Per the germline V gene, CDR1 is SGHAT and CDR2 is FQNNGV.

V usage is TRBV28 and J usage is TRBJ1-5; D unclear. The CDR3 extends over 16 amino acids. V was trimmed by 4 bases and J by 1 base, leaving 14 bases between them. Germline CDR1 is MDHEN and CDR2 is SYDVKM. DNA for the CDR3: TGTGCCAGCAGTTCCCTTCGAGGGCTAAGCAATCAGCCCCAGCATTTT. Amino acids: CASSSLRGLSNQPQHF.

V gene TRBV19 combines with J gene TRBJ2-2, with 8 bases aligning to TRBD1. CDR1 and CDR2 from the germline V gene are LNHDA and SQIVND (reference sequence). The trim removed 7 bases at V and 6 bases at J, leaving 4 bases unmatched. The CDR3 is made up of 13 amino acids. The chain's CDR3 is CASNPTGAGELFF. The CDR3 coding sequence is TGTGCCAGTAATCCGACAGGGGCCGGGGAGCTGTTTTTT.

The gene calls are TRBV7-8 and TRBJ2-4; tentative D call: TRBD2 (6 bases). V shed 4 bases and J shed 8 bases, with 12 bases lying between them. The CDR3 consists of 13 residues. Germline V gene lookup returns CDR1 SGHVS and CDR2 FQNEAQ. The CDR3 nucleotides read TGTGCCAGCAGCTCGAGTCGCGGGGACATTCAGTACTTC. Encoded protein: CASSSSRGDIQYF.

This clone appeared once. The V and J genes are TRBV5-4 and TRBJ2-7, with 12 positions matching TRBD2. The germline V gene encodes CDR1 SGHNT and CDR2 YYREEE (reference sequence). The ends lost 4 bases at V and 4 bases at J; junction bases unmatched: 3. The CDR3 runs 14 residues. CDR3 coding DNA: TGTGCCAGCAGCGTGACTAGCGGGGGTTACGAGCAGTACTTC. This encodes CASSVTSGGYEQYF. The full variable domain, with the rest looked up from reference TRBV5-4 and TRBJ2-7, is ETGVTQSPTHLIKTRGQQVTLRCSSQSGHNTVSWYQQALGQGPQFIFQYYREEENGRGNFPPRFSGLQFPNYSSELNVNALELDDSALYLCASSVTSGGYEQYFGPGTRLTVT.

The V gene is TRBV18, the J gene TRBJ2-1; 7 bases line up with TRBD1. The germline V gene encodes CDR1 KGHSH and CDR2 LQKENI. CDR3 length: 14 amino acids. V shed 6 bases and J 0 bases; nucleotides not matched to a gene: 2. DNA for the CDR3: TGTGCCAGCTCCGGACAGGCCTCCTACAATGAGCAGTTCTTC. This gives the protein CASSGQASYNEQFF.

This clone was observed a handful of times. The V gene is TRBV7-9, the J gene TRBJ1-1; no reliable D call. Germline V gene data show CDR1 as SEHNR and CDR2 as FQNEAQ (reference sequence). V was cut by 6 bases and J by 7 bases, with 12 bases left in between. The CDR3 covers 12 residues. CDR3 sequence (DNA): TGTGCCAGCAGTCCCGGTCCCCTTGAAGCTTTCTTT. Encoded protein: CASSPGPLEAFF.

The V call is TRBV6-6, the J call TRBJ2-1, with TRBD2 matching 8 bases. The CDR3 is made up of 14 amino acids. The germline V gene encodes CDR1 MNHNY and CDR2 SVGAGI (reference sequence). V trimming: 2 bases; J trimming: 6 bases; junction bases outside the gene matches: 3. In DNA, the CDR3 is TGTGCCAGCAGTTACCGCGGGGGGATCAATGAGCAGTTCTTC. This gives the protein CASSYRGGINEQFF.

The CDR3 sequence: CASRLQGNNIQYF. The CDR3 DNA is TGTGCCAGCAGATTACAGGGAAACAACATTCAGTACTTC. The chain combines TRBV12-3 or TRBV12-4 with TRBJ2-4; tentatively, D is TRBD1 (6 bases). Trimming pared 6 bases from V and 7 bases from J, leaving 13 bases between. The CDR3 length is 13 residues.

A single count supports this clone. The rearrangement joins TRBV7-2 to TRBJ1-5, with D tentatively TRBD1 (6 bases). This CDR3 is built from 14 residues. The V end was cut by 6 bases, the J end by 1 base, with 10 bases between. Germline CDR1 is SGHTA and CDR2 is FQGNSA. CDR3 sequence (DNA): TGTGCCAGCAGTACACAGGGAAGCAATCAGCCCCAGCATTTT. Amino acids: CASSTQGSNQPQHF. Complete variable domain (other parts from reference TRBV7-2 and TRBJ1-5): GAGVSQSPSNKVTEKGKDVELRCDPISGHTALYWYRQSLGQGLEFLIYFQGNSAPDKSGLPSDRFSAERTGGSVSTLTIQRTQQEDSAVYLCASSTQGSNQPQHFGDGTRLSIL.

CDR3 sequence reads: CAWSALGGSSPLHF. The CDR3 DNA sequence: TGTGCCTGGAGTGCGTTAGGAGGGAGTTCACCCCTCCACTTT. The chain uses TRBV30 and TRBJ1-6; D call uncertain. CDR3 length equals 14 residues. V was shortened by 1 base and J by 9 bases, with 13 bases between the two germline ends. CDR1 and CDR2 from the germline V gene are GTSNPN and SVGIG (reference sequence).

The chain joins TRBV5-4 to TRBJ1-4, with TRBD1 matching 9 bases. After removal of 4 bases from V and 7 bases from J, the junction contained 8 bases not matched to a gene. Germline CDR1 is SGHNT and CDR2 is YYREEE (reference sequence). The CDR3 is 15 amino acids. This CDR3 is CASSPVPDRGEKLFF. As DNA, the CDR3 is TGTGCCAGCAGCCCGGTACCGGACAGGGGTGAAAAACTGTTTTTT. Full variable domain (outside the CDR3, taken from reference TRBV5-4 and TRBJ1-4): ETGVTQSPTHLIKTRGQQVTLRCSSQSGHNTVSWYQQALGQGPQFIFQYYREEENGRGNFPPRFSGLQFPNYSSELNVNALELDDSALYLCASSPVPDRGEKLFFGSGTQLSVL.

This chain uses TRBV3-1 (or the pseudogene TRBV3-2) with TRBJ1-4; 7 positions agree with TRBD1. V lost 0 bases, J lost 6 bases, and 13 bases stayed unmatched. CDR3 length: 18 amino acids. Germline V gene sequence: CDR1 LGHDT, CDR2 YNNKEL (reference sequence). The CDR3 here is CASSQDSRKGGVYEKLFF. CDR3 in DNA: TGTGCCAGCAGCCAAGATAGTAGGAAAGGGGGCGTCTATGAAAAACTGTTTTTT.

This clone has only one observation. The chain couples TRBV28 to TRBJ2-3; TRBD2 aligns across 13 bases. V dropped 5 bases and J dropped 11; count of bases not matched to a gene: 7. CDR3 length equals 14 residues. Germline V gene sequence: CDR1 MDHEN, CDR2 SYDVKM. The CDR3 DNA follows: TGTGCCAGCAGTACACCGCGACTAGCGGGGGGGCAGTATTTT. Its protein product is CASSTPRLAGGQYF.

CDR3 in DNA: TGTGCCACCAGCCCTTCGCAGGGTACCGCGAACACCGGGGAGCTGTTTTTT. As protein: CATSPSQGTANTGELFF. This sequence joins TRBV15 and TRBJ2-2, with D maybe TRBD1 (5 bases). From germline, CDR1 is LNHNV and CDR2 YYDKDF (reference sequence). This CDR3 contains 17 residues. V was trimmed by 5 bases and J by 0 bases, leaving 16 bases between them.

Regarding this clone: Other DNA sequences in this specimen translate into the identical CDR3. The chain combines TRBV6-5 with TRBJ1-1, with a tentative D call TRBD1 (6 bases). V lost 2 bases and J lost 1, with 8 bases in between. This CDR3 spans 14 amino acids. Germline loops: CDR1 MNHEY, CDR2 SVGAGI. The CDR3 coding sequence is TGTGCCAGCAGTTACCGAGGGGGGAACACTGAAGCTTTCTTT. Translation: CASSYRGGNTEAFF.

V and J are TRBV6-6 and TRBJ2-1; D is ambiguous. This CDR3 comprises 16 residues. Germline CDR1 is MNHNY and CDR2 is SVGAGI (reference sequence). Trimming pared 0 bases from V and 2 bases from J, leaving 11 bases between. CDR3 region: CASSYSKLEAYNEQFF. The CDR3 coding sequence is TGTGCCAGCAGTTACTCGAAGCTAGAGGCCTACAATGAGCAGTTCTTC.

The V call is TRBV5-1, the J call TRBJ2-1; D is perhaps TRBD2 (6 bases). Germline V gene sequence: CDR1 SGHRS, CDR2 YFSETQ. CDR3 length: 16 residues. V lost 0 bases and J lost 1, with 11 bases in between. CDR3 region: CASSLAVSGSYNEQFF. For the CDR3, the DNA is TGCGCCAGCAGCTTGGCCGTTAGCGGATCCTACAATGAGCAGTTCTTC.

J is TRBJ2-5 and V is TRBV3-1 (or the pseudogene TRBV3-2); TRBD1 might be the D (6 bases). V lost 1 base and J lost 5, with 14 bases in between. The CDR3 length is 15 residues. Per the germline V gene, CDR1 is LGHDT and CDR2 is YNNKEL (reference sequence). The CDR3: CASSQGHRAHETQYF. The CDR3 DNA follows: TGTGCCAGCAGCCAAGGGCACAGGGCTCATGAGACCCAGTACTTC.

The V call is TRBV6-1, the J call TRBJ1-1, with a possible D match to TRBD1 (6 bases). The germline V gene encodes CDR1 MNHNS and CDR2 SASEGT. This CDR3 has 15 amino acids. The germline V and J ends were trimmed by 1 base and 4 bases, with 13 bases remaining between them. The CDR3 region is CASSEGGRGGTEAFF. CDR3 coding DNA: TGTGCCAGCAGTGAAGGGGGGCGAGGGGGCACTGAAGCTTTCTTT.

CDR3 sequence reads: CAISSQGDGELFF. The CDR3 DNA reads TGTGCCATCAGTTCGCAGGGCGACGGGGAGCTGTTTTTT. The chain is built from TRBV10-3 and TRBJ2-2; tentatively, D is TRBD1 (5 bases). The V gene's germline CDR1 is ENHRY and CDR2 SYGVKD. This CDR3 is built from 13 residues. Trimming took 5 bases from V and 7 from J, leaving 11 bases between them.

CDR3 protein: CASSEGVSGNQPQHF. DNA for the CDR3: TGTGCCAGCAGCGAGGGGGTGAGCGGCAATCAGCCCCAGCATTTT. V gene TRBV11-2 combines with J gene TRBJ1-5; possible D gene TRBD1, 6 bases. The CDR3 has 15 residues. Trimming took off 5 bases at V and 2 bases at J, with 13 bases between the two ends. CDR1 is SGHAT and CDR2 is FQNNGV in the germline V gene.

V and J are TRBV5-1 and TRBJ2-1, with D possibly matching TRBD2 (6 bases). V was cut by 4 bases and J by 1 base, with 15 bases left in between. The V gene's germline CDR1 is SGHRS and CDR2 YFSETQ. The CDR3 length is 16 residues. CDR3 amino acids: CASSPTIGGSYNEQFF. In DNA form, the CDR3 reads TGCGCCAGCAGCCCCACAATCGGGGGTTCCTACAATGAGCAGTTCTTC. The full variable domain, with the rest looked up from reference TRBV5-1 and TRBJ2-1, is KAGVTQTPRYLIKTRGQQVTLSCSPISGHRSVSWYQQTPGQGLQFLFEYFSETQRNKGNFPGRFSGRQFSNSRSEMNVSTLELGDSALYLCASSPTIGGSYNEQFFGPGTRLTVL.

The CDR3 sequence: CSVADRGLNTIYF. The CDR3, as DNA: TGCAGCGTTGCCGACAGGGGGCTAAACACCATATATTTT. This chain connects TRBV29-1 to TRBJ1-3; the match to TRBD1 covers 10 bases. With V trimmed by 4 bases and J by 6 bases, 3 bases remained unmatched. CDR1 is SQVTM and CDR2 is ANQGSEA in the germline V gene. This CDR3 spans 13 amino acids. Combining the CDR3 with reference TRBV29-1 and TRBJ1-3 gives the whole variable domain SAVISQKPSRDICQRGTSLTIQCQVDSQVTMMFWYRQQPGQSLTLIATANQGSEATYESGFVIDKFPISRPNLTFSTLTVSNMSPEDSSIYLCSVADRGLNTIYFGEGSWLTVV.

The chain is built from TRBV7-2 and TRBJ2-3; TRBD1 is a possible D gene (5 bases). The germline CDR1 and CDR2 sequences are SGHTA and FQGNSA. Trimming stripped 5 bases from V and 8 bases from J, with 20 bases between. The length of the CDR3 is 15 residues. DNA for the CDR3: TGTGCCAGCAGCAAACCCCACAACAGGCCTCCTACGCAGTATTTT. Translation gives CASSKPHNRPPTQYF. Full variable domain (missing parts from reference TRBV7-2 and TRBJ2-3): GAGVSQSPSNKVTEKGKDVELRCDPISGHTALYWYRQSLGQGLEFLIYFQGNSAPDKSGLPSDRFSAERTGGSVSTLTIQRTQQEDSAVYLCASSKPHNRPPTQYFGPGTRLTVL.